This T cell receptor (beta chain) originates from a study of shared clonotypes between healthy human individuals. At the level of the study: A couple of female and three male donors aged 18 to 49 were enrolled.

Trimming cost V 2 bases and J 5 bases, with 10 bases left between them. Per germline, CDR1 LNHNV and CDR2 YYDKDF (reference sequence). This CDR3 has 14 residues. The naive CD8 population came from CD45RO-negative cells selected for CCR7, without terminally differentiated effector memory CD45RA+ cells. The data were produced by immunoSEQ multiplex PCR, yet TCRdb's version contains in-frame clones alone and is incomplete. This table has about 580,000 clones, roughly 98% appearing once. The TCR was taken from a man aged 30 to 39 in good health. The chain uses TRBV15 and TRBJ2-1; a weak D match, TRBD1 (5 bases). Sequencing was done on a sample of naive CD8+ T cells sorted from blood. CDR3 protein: CATSRFQGDNEQFF. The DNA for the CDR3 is TGTGCCACCAGCAGATTCCAGGGCGACAATGAGCAGTTCTTC.